This T cell receptor beta chain is drawn from a study of shared clonotypes between healthy human individuals. Study-level points and caveats: The represented genetic and exposure-history diversity was limited by the small number of donors.

Points on this clone: The antigen is undetermined.

Produced via immunoSEQ multiplex PCR; TCRdb's table is partial and in-frame only. The data contain about 530,000 clones, 90% to 96% of them singletons. The germline V gene encodes CDR1 MDHEN and CDR2 SYDVKM. The CDR3 covers 11 residues. With 6 bases removed from V and 13 bases from J, the gap between germline ends came to 10 bases. The sequencing sample was made of naive CD4+ T cells sorted from blood. Subset described: CD45RA+ positively selected. This clonotype was obtained from a woman in her twenties or thirties in good health. This chain uses TRBV28 with TRBJ1-6; D gene uncertain. DNA of the CDR3: TGTGCCAGCAGCCCCGCGGGTCCCCTCCACTTT. It yields the protein CASSPAGPLHF. Full variable domain (rest looked up from reference TRBV28 and TRBJ1-6): DVKVTQSSRYLVKRTGEKVFLECVQDMDHENMFWYRQDPGLGLRLIYFSYDVKMKEKGDIPEGYSVSREKKERFSLILESASTNQTSMYLCASSPAGPLHFGNGTRLTVT.